Listed below are T cell receptor beta chains from one sample, sequenced in a study of shared clonotypes between healthy human individuals. Produced via immunoSEQ multiplex PCR; TCRdb's table is partial and in-frame only. The sample includes about 460,000 clones, 70% to 80% of them seen just once. Source material: PBMCs. These receptors were obtained from a woman in her forties in good health. Some clones in this sample may be carry-over from other donors' samples. The CDR3 runs from the conserved cysteine through the conserved F or W. The D gene is left open where the match is weak. The size field is filled for only some rows; it gives once, few, many or a size class.

>TRBJ1-2|TRBV19|.|TRBD1
TGTGCCAGTAGTGCCGGGGACAGGGCAGGGAGCTATGGCTACACCTTC
CASSAGDRAGSYGYTF
>TRBJ2-7|TRBV6-5|few|TRBD2
TGTGCCAGCAGGCCTACGGCGGGAGGGCCCTACGAGCAGTACTTC
CASRPTAGGPYEQYF
>TRBJ1-1|TRBV7-3|.|.
TGTGCCAGCAGCTTTGCGAGGTCCACTGAAGCTTTCTTT
CASSFARSTEAFF
>TRBJ1-3|TRBV10-3|.|.
TGTGCCATTGTACAGGGTTCTGGAAACACCATATATTTT
CAIVQGSGNTIYF
>TRBJ2-7|TRBV29-1|.|.
TGCAGCGCCGGACACGGCTACGAGCAGTACTTC
CSAGHGYEQYF
>TRBJ2-3|TRBV4-3|.|TRBD2
TGCGCCAGCAGCCAAGATTGGGGGGGAGGACTAGGAGGTCAGTATTTT
CASSQDWGGGLGGQYF
>TRBJ1-2|TRBV19|.|.
TGTGCCAGTAGTGAACAGGGATCCCTAGGCTATGGCTACACCTTC
CASSEQGSLGYGYTF
>TRBJ2-2|TRBV5-4|.|TRBD1
TGTGCCAGCAGCCCCCAGGGGGCTAGGGTAACCGGGGAGCTGTTTTTT
CASSPQGARVTGELFF
>TRBJ2-5|TRBV7-3|.|.
TGTGCCAGCAGCTTAAACATGCTGGAGACCCAGTACTTC
CASSLNMLETQYF
>TRBJ2-1|TRBV5-8|.|TRBD2
TGTGCCGGCCCGGGAGGTAGCGGGAGGGCCCTTCTCTACAATGAGCAGTTCTTC
CAGPGGSGRALLYNEQFF
>TRBJ2-2|TRBV7-8|.|TRBD1
TGTGCCAGCAGCTTAGACCAGGGGGCGAACACCGGGGAGCTGTTTTTT
CASSLDQGANTGELFF
>TRBJ2-2|TRBV19|.|TRBD2
TGTGCCAGTAGTATTTTTCGACCGGGACTAGCCCAGAACACCGGGGAGCTGTTTTTT
CASSIFRPGLAQNTGELFF
>TRBJ2-1|TRBV4-2|.|.
TGTGCCAGCAGCCCAGAGAGGAATGAGCAGTTCTTC
CASSPERNEQFF
>TRBJ2-5|TRBV4-3|.|.
TGCGCCAGCAGCCAAGATCGATATTCGTTAACAGAAGAGACCCAGTACTTC
CASSQDRYSLTEETQYF
>TRBJ2-7|TRBV7-2|once|.
TGTGCCAGCAGCCGGATTGTGGACAGTTACTACGAGCAGTACTTC
CASSRIVDSYYEQYF
>TRBJ2-1|TRBV5-1|.|TRBD2
TGCGCCAGCAGCTTGCTAGCGGGAGATTACAATGAGCAGTTCTTC
CASSLLAGDYNEQFF
>TRBJ2-1|TRBV5-1|.|TRBD2
TGCGCCAGCAGCCCGGGACTAGCGGTCGAGCAGTTCTTC
CASSPGLAVEQFF